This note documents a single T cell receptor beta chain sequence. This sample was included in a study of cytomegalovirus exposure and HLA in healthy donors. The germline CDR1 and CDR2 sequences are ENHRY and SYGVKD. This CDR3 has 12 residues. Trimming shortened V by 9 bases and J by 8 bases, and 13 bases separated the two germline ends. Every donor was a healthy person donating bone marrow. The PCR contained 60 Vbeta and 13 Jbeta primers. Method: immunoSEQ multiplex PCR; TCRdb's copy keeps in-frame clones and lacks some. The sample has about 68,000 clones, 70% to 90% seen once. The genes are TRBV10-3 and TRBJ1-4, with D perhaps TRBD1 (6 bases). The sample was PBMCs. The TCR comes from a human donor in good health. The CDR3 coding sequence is TGTGCCATATCAGGGGTTAACGAAAAACTGTTTTTT. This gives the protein CAISGVNEKLFF.